Below are 16 T cell receptor beta chains sequenced from a single sample in a study of T-cell reconstitution after alpha-beta-depleted transplantation in children. Library preparation (for TCRbeta) was performed with unique molecular identifiers. TCRdb re-called the PCR reads with MiXCR, one entry per CDR3 protein. The top ten hold approximately 7.6% of the sample, which has approximately 300,000 distinct CDR3 sequences, about 9.4% seen once. Specimen: PBMCs, collected before TCRalphabeta/CD19-depleted stem cell transplant. The receptors stem from a boy under two years old with acute myeloid leukemia, due to receive a stem cell transplant.

This clonotype was counted many times. The CDR3 loop is CASRWGWADTQYF. In DNA form, the CDR3 reads TGTGCCAGTCGATGGGGTTGGGCGGATACGCAGTATTTT. The chain recombines TRBV6-1 with TRBJ2-3, with D unclear. The CDR3 loop spans 13 amino acids. V lost 9 bases and J 6 bases, leaving 16 bases between the germline ends. The germline V gene encodes CDR1 MNHNS and CDR2 SASEGT.

V gene TRBV29-1 combines with J gene TRBJ2-1; D uncertain. Germline assignment: CDR1 SQVTM and CDR2 ANQGSEA. The CDR3 runs to 12 residues. Trimming removed 5 bases at V and 6 bases at J, with 11 bases between. Here the CDR3 reads CSVWYSSNEQFF. CDR3 in DNA: TGCAGCGTTTGGTACAGTAGCAATGAGCAGTTCTTC.

The chain recombines TRBV5-1 with TRBJ2-7; D is possibly TRBD1 (6 bases). V dropped 4 bases and J dropped 1 base, with 15 bases sitting between them. Germline lookup yields CDR1 SGHRS and CDR2 YFSETQ. This CDR3 is 15 amino acids long. Here the CDR3 reads CASSEGERISYEQYF. The CDR3 DNA reads TGCGCCAGCAGCGAGGGGGAGAGGATTTCCTACGAGCAGTACTTC.

This clonotype was found many times. The V call is TRBV11-1, the J call TRBJ2-6, with a weak D call TRBD1 (7 bases). Germline CDR1 and CDR2: SGHAT and FQDESV (reference sequence). Trimming pared 0 bases from V and 4 bases from J, leaving 16 bases between. This CDR3 contains 18 residues. The CDR3 nucleotides are TGTGCCAGCAGCTTAGCTGCGACAGGGAGGTCCGGGGCCAACGTCCTGACTTTC. Encoded protein: CASSLAATGRSGANVLTF.

The chain joins TRBV28 to TRBJ2-7; D call uncertain. The CDR3 has 14 amino acids. V lost 7 bases, J lost 2 bases, and 15 bases lay in between. Germline V CDR1 and CDR2: MDHEN, SYDVKM. CDR3 loop: CASTLGLKAYEQYF. CDR3 DNA: TGTGCCAGCACCCTAGGGCTGAAGGCCTACGAGCAGTACTTC.

This clonotype has ten or more counts. The gene calls are TRBV28 and TRBJ1-3; D is uncertain. Germline V CDR1 and CDR2: MDHEN, SYDVKM. Trimming removed 6 bases from V and 0 bases from J, with 12 bases in between. The length of the CDR3 is 15 residues. CDR3 nucleotide sequence: TGTGCCAGCAGCCTCGGACTTATCTCTGGAAACACCATATATTTT. This codes for CASSLGLISGNTIYF.

This clonotype was detected ten times or more. The chain couples TRBV5-1 to TRBJ2-7; TRBD1 aligns across 7 bases. There are 16 residues in the CDR3. V gave up 3 bases and J gave up 0 bases; unmatched junction bases: 9. From germline, CDR1 is SGHRS and CDR2 YFSETQ. The CDR3: CASSSSWTGGSYEQYF. The CDR3 nucleotides are TGCGCCAGCAGCTCTAGTTGGACAGGAGGCTCCTACGAGCAGTACTTC.

This clonotype appeared many times. This sequence joins TRBV20-1 and TRBJ2-1, with 10 bases identical to TRBD2. This CDR3 region has 16 residues. Trimming at V came to 3 bases and at J to 0 bases, leaving 5 bases not matched to a gene. Germline values: CDR1 DFQATT, CDR2 SNEGSKA (reference sequence). The CDR3 sequence: CSASTSGVSSYNEQFF. In nucleotides, the CDR3 is TGCAGTGCTAGCACTAGCGGGGTCAGCTCCTACAATGAGCAGTTCTTC.

This clonotype occurred many times. The chain employs TRBV27 and TRBJ2-7, with TRBD2 identical over 9 bases. The CDR3 runs 19 residues. V gave up 3 bases and J gave up 2 bases; unmatched junction bases: 17. Germline CDR1 is MNHEY and CDR2 is SMNVEV (reference sequence). CDR3 nucleotides: TGTGCCAGCAGTTTTTCGGCCAGCAGTTTGCGACTAGCGGCCTACGAGCAGTACTTC. Amino acid sequence: CASSFSASSLRLAAYEQYF.

This clonotype appeared many times. The chain uses TRBV12-3 or TRBV12-4 and TRBJ2-3, with TRBD2 matching over 14 bases. V shed 4 bases and J 5 bases; nucleotides not matched to a gene: 5. The CDR3 loop spans 16 amino acids. The CDR3, as DNA: TGTGCCAGCAGTTGGGGACTAGCGGGAGAGAGAGATACGCAGTATTTT. Translation: CASSWGLAGERDTQYF.

Concerning this clonotype itself: A read error may be the cause here, since a much bigger clone is one base away. The chain has TRBV4-2 and TRBJ2-7; D could derive from TRBD1 or TRBD2 (5 bases each). The CDR3 is 15 amino acids. Trimming cost V 4 bases and J 9 bases, with 22 bases left between them. Germline CDR1 reads LGHNA; CDR2 reads YNFKEQ. The CDR3, as DNA: TGTGCCAGCAGCCTCGAGGGAAGGGAAAGGGACGCGCAGTACTTC. This encodes CASSLEGRERDAQYF.

The rearrangement joins TRBV12-3 or TRBV12-4 to TRBJ1-5, with 7 bases aligning to TRBD1. After removal of 6 bases from V and 3 bases from J, the junction contained 11 bases not matched to a gene. The CDR3 is 16 amino acids. CDR3 sequence: CASSPTGALFNQPQHF. The CDR3, as DNA: TGTGCCAGCAGCCCCACAGGGGCCCTATTCAATCAGCCCCAGCATTTT.

This clonotype has only a few counts. The chain couples TRBV6-1 to TRBJ1-3; D possibly corresponds to TRBD1 (5 bases). Germline V CDR1 and CDR2: MNHNS, SASEGT. There are 15 residues in the CDR3. V was cut by 7 bases and J by 1 base, with 14 bases left in between. The CDR3 DNA sequence: TGTGCCAGCACTGGAGGGGCAATATCTGGAAACACCATATATTTT. Translated, it gives CASTGGAISGNTIYF.

This clonotype was seen just once. The J gene is TRBJ2-7, the V gene TRBV12-3 or TRBV12-4, with 9 bases identical to TRBD1. The CDR3 has 15 residues. V shed 8 bases and J 2 bases; nucleotides not matched to a gene: 10. Here the CDR3 DNA reads TGTGCCAGCCGCCCGGGACAGGGAAGCCCCTACGAGCAGTACTTC. The encoded protein is CASRPGQGSPYEQYF.

This clonotype was seen ten or more times. The chain uses TRBV28 and TRBJ2-6, with 8 bases matching TRBD1. J lost 2 bases, V lost 6 bases, and 6 bases had no gene match. The CDR3 covers 16 residues. Looked up from germline, CDR1 is MDHEN and CDR2 is SYDVKM. The CDR3 DNA reads as TGTGCCAGCAGATACGCAGGGGGCGCTGGGGCCAACGTCCTGACTTTC. Amino acids: CASRYAGGAGANVLTF. The full variable domain, in which reference TRBV28 and TRBJ2-6 provide the parts outside the CDR3, is DVKVTQSSRYLVKRTGEKVFLECVQDMDHENMFWYRQDPGLGLRLIYFSYDVKMKEKGDIPEGYSVSREKKERFSLILESASTNQTSMYLCASRYAGGAGANVLTFGAGSRLTVL.

This clonotype was recorded at least ten times. The genes are TRBV7-2 and TRBJ1-5, with 8 positions matching TRBD1. The germline CDR1 and CDR2 sequences are SGHTA and FQGNSA. The CDR3 sequence is 15 residues long. V was clipped by 5 bases and J by 4 bases; unmatched bases: 7. The CDR3 DNA follows: TGTGCCAGCAGCACAGACAGGGGTGGGAATCAGCCCCAGCATTTT. Translated: CASSTDRGGNQPQHF.